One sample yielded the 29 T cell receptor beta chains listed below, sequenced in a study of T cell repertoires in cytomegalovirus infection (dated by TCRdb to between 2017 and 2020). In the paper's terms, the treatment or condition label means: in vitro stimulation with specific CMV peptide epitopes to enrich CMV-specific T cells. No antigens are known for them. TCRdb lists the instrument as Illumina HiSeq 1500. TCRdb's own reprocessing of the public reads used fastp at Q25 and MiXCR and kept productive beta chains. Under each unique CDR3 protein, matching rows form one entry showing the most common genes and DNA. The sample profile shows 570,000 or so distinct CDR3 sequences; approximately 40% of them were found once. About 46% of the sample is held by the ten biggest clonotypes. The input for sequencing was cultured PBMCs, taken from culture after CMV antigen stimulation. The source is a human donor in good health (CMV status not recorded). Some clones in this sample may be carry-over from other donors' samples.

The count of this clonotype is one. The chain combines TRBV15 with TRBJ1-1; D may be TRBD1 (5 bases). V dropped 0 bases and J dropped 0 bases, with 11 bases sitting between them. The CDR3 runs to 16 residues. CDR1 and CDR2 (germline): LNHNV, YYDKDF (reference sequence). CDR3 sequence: CATSRDMGRLNTEAFF. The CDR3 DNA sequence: TGTGCCACCAGCAGAGATATGGGGCGGTTGAACACTGAAGCTTTCTTT.

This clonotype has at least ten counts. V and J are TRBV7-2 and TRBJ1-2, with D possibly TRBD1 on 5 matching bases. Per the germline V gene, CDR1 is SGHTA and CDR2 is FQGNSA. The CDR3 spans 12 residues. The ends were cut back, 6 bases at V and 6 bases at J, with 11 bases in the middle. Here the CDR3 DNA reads TGTGCCAGCAGATTCGACAGCCATGGCTACACCTTC. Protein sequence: CASRFDSHGYTF.

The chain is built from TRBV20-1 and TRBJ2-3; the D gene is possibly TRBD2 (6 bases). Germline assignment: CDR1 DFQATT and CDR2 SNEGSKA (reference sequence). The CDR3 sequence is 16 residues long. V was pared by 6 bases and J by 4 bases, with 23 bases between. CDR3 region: CSAGGGPRQIPDTQYF. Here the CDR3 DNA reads TGCAGTGCCGGGGGTGGGCCCAGACAGATACCAGATACGCAGTATTTT.

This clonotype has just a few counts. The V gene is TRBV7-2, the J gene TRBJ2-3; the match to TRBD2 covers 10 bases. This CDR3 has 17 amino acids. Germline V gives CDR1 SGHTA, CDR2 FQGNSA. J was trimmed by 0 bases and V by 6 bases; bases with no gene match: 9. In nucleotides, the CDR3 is TGTGCCAGCAGTCTTAAACGTAGCGGGAGGAGCACAGATACGCAGTATTTT. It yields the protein CASSLKRSGRSTDTQYF. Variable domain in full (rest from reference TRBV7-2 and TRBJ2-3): GAGVSQSPSNKVTEKGKDVELRCDPISGHTALYWYRQSLGQGLEFLIYFQGNSAPDKSGLPSDRFSAERTGGSVSTLTIQRTQQEDSAVYLCASSLKRSGRSTDTQYFGPGTRLTVL.

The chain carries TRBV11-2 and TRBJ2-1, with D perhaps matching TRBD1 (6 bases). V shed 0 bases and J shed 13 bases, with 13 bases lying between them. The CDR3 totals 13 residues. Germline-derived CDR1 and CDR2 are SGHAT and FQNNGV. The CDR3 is CASSLDFRDTQFF. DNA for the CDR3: TGTGCCAGCAGCTTAGATTTCCGGGACACCCAGTTCTTC.

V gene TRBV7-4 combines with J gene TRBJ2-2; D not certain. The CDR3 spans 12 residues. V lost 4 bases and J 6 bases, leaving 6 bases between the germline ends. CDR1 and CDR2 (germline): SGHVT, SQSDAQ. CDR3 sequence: CASSYIAGELFF. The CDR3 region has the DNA TGTGCCAGCAGCTATATCGCCGGGGAGCTGTTTTTT.

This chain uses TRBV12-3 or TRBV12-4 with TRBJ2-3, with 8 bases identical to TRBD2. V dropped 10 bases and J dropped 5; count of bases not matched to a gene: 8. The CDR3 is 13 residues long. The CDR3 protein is CATGRGEGDTQYF. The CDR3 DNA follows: TGTGCCACCGGGCGGGGGGAGGGAGATACGCAGTATTTT.

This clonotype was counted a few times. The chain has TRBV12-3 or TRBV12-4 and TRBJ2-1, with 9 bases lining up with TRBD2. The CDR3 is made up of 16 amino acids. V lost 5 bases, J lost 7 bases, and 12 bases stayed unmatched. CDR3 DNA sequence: TGTGCCAGCAGTCCCCTGACGTCAAGCGGGGGGAATGAGCAGTTCTTC. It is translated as CASSPLTSSGGNEQFF.

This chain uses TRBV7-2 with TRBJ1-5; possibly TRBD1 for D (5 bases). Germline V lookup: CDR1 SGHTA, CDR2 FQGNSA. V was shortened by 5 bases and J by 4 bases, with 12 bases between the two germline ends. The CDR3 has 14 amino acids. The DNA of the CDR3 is TGTGCCAGCAGCGAGCCGGGGCCGAATCAGCCCCAGCATTTT. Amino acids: CASSEPGPNQPQHF.

The CDR3: CATSSRTAPYEQYF. As DNA, the CDR3 is TGTGCCACCAGCAGTCGGACGGCCCCCTACGAGCAGTACTTC. The rearrangement links TRBV15 to TRBJ2-7, with D unresolved. Trimming cost V 3 bases and J 2 bases, with 11 bases left between them. This CDR3 contains 14 residues. The germline gives CDR1 LNHNV, CDR2 YYDKDF (reference sequence). Using reference TRBV15 and TRBJ2-7 for the parts outside the CDR3, the full variable domain is DAMVIQNPRYQVTQFGKPVTLSCSQTLNHNVMYWYQQKSSQAPKLLFHYYDKDFNNEADTPDNFQSRRPNTSFCFLDIRSPGLGDTAMYLCATSSRTAPYEQYFGPGTRLTVT.

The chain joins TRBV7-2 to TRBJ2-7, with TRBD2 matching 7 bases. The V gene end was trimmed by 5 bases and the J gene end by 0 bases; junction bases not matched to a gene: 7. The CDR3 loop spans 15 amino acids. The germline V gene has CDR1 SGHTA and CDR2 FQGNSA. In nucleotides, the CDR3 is TGTGCCAGCAGCCTTAGACTAGCATCCTCCTACGAGCAGTACTTC. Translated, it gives CASSLRLASSYEQYF.

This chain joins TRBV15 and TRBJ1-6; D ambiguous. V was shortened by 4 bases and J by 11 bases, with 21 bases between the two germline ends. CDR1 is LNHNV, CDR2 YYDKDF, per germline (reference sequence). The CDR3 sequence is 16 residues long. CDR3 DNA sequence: TGTGCCACCAGCACAAAGCCCCCCCCCCTCCGGACACCCCTCCACTTT. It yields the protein CATSTKPPPLRTPLHF.

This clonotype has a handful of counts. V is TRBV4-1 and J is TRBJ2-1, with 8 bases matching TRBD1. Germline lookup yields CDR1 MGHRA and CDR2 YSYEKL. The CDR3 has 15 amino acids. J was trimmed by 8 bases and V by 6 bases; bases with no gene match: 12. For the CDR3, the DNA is TGCGCCAGCAGTCTATCTTGGACAGGGCGGTATGAGCAGTTCTTC. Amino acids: CASSLSWTGRYEQFF.

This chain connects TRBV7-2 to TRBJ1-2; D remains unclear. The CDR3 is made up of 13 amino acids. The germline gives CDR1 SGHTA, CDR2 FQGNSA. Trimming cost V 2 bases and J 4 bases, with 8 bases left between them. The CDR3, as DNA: TGTGCCAGCAGCTTAATCTACGGCTATGGCTACACCTTC. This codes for CASSLIYGYGYTF.

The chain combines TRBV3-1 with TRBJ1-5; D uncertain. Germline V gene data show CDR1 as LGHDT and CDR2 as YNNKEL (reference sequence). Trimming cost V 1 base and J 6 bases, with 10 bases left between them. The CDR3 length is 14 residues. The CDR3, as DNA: TGTGCCAGCAGCCAAGGGGGAATCGGTCAGCCCCAGCATTTT. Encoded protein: CASSQGGIGQPQHF.

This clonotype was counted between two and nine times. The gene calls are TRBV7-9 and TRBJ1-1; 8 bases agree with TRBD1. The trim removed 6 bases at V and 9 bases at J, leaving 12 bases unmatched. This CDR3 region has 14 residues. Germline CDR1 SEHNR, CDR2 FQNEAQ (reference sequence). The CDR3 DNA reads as TGTGCCAGCAGTCCTCCAGGGGGACAGGAGAAAGCTTTCTTT. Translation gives CASSPPGGQEKAFF.

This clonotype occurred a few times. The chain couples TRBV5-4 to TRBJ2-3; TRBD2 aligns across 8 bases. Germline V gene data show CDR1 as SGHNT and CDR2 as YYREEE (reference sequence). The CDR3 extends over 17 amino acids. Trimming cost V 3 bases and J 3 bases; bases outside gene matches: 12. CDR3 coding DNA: TGTGCCAGCAGCTCCGTAATAGCGGGACCGGTAACAGATACGCAGTATTTT. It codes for CASSSVIAGPVTDTQYF.

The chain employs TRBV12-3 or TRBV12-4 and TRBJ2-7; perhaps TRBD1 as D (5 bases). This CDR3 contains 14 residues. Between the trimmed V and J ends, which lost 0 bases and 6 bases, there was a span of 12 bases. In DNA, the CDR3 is TGTGCCAGCAGTTTAGCCAGGGCCGATGGCGAGCAGTACTTC. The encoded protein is CASSLARADGEQYF.

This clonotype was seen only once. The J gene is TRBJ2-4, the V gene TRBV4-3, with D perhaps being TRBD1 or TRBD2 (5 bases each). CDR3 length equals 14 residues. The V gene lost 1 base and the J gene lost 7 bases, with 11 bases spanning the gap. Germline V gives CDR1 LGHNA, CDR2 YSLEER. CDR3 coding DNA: TGCGCCAGCAGCCAAGCGATCGGGGCGAACATTCAGTACTTC. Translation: CASSQAIGANIQYF.

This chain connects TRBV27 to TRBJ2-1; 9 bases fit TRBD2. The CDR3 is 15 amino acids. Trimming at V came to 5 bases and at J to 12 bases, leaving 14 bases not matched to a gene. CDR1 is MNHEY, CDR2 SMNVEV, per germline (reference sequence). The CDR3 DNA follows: TGTGCCAGCAGTCAAGGGACTAGCCCCTCCTGGGTGCAGTTCTTC. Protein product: CASSQGTSPSWVQFF.

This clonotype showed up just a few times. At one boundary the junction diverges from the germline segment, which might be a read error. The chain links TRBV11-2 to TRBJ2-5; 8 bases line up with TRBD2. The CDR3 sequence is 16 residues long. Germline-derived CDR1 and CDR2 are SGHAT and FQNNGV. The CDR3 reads CASSQRPGGARETPYF. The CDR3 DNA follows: TGTGCCAGCAGTCAACGGCCGGGGGGGGCCAGGGAGACCCCGTACTTC.

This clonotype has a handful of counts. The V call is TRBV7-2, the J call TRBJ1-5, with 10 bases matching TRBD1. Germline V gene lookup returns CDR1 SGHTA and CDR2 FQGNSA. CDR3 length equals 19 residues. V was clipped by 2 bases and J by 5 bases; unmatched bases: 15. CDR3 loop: CASSLFGQGVGSWDQPQHF. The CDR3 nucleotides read TGTGCCAGCAGCTTATTCGGACAGGGGGTAGGGAGCTGGGATCAGCCCCAGCATTTT.

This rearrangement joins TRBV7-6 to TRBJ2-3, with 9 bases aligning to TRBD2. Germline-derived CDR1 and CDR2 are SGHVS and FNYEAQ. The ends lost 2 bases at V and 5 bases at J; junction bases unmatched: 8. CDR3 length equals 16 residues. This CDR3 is CASSLIAGDPRDTQYF. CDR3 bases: TGTGCCAGCAGCTTAATAGCGGGGGATCCTCGAGATACGCAGTATTTT.

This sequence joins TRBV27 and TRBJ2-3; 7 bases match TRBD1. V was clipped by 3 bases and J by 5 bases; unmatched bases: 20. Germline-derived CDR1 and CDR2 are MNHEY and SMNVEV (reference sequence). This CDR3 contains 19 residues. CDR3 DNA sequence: TGTGCCAGCAGTTTGCCGACAGGGACCTCAGCCCCGGTTCTAGATACGCAGTATTTT. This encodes CASSLPTGTSAPVLDTQYF.

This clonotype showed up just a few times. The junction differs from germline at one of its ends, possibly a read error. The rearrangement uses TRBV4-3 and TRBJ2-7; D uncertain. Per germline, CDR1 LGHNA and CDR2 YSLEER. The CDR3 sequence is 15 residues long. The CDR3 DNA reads TGCGCCAGCAGCTTCCGACTCGACCCCTCCGACGAGCAGTACTTC. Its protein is CASSFRLDPSDEQYF.

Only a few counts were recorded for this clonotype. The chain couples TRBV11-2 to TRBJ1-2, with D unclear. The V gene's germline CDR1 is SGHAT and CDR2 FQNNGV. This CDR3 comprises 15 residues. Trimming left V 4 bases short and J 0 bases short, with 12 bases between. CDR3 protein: CASSSNWNANYGYTF. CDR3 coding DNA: TGTGCCAGCAGCTCAAATTGGAATGCTAACTATGGCTACACCTTC.

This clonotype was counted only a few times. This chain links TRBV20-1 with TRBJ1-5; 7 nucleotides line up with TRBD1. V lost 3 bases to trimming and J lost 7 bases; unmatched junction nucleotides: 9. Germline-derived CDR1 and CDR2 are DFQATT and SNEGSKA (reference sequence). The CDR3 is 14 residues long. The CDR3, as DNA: TGCAGTGCTAGGAGACAGGGTGTGTTACAGCCCCAGCATTTT. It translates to CSARRQGVLQPQHF.

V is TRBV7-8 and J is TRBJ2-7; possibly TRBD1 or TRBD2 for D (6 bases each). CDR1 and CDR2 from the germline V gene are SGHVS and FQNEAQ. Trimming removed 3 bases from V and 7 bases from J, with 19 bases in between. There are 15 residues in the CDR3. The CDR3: CASSLTRSGAGEQYF. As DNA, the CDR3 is TGTGCCAGCAGCTTGACACGGTCGGGGGCAGGGGAGCAGTACTTC. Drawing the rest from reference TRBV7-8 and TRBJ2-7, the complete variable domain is GAGVSQSPRYKVAKRGQDVALRCDPISGHVSLFWYQQALGQGPEFLTYFQNEAQLDKSGLPSDRFFAERPEGSVSTLKIQRTQQEDSAVYLCASSLTRSGAGEQYFGPGTRLTVT.

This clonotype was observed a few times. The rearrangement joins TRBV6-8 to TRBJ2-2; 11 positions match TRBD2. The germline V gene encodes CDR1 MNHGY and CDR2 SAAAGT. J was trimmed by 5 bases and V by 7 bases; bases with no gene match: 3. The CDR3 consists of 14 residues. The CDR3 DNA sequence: TGTGCCAGCATTCGACTAGCGGGGACCGGGGAGCTGTTTTTT. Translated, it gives CASIRLAGTGELFF.